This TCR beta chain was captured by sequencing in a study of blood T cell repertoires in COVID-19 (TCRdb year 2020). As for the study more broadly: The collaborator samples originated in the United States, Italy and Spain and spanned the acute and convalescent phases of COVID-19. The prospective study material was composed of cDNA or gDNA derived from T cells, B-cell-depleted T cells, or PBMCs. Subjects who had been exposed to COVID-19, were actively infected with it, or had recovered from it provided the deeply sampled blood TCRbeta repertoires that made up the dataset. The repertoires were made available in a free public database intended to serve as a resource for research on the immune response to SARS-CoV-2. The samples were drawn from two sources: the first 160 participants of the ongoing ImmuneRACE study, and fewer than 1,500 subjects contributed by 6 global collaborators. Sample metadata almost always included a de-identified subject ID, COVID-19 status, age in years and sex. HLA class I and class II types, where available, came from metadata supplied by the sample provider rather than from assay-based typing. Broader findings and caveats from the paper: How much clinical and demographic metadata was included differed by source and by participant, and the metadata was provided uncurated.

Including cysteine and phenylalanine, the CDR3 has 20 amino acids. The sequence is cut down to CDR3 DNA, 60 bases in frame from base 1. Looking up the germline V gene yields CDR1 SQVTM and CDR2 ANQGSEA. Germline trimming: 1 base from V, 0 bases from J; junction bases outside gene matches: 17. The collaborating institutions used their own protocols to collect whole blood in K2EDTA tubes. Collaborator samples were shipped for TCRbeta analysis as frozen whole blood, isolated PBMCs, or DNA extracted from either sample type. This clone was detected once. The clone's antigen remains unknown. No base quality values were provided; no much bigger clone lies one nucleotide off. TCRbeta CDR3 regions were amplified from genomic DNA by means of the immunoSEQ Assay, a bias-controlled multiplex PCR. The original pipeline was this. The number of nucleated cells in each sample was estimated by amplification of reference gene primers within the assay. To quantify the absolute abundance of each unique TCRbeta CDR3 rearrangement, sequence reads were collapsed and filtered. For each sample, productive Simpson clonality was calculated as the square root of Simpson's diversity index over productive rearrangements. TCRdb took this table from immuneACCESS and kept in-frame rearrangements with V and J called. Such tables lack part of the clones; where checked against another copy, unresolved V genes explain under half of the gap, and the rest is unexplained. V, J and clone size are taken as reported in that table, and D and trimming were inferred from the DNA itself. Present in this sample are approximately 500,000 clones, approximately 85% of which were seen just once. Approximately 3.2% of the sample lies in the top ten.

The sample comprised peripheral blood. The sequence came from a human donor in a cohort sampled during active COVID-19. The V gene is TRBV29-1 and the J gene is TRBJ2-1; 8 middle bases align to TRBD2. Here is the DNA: TGCAGCGTTGAAGTCCAACCGGGAGGGAAATTACAGAGCTCCTACAATGAGCAGTTCTTC. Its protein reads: CSVEVQPGGKLQSSYNEQFF.